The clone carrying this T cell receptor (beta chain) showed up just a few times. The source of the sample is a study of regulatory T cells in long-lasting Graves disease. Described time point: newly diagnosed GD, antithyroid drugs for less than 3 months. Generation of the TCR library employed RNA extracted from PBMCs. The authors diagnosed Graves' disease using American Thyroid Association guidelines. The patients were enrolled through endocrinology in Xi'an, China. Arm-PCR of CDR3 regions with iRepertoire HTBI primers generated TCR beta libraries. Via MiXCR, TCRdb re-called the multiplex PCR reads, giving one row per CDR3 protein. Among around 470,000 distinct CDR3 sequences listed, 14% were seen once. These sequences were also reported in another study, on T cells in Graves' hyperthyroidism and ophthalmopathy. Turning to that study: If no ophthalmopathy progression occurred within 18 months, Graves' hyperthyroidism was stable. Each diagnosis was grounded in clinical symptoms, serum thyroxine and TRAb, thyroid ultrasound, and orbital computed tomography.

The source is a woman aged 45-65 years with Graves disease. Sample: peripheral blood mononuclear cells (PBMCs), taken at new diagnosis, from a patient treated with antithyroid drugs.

Here the CDR3 reads CASSSNPGQSSYEQYF. The CDR3, as DNA: TGTGCCAGCAGTTCTAACCCGGGACAAAGCTCCTACGAGCAGTACTTC. The chain uses TRBV12-3 or TRBV12-4 and TRBJ2-7; D is perhaps TRBD1 (6 bases). Trimming took 4 bases from V and 0 from J, leaving 16 bases between them. This CDR3 is 16 amino acids long.